The 30 T cell receptor beta chains reported below all come from one sample, sequenced in a study of T cell changes during pregnancy in multiple sclerosis (dated by TCRdb to about 2019). Libraries were constructed by the immunoSEQ multiplex PCR assay. What TCRdb holds here is the immuneACCESS table cut down to in-frame rearrangements. Part of the clones is not present; checked against another copy, under half of the missing clones reflect an unresolved V gene, and the others are unexplained. Recorded for this sample are about 97,000 clones; 91% of them occurred a single time. In total, the top ten clones hold about 2.9% of the sample. The starting material was peripheral blood, obtained in the second trimester of pregnancy. These receptors all come from a female donor with multiple sclerosis, enrolled in a pregnancy study.

The rearrangement joins TRBV7-3 to TRBJ1-2, with a possible D match to TRBD1 (5 bases). Germline CDR1 and CDR2: SGHTA and FQGTGA. This CDR3 is 14 amino acids long. V lost 0 bases and J lost 14, with 19 bases in between. The CDR3 region is CASSLTHRSPAWTF. The CDR3 DNA sequence: TGTGCCAGCAGCTTAACCCACAGGTCCCCCGCGTGGACCTTC.

This clone came up once. The chain recombines TRBV7-8 with TRBJ2-5; 10 bases are shared with TRBD2. After removal of 5 bases from V and 4 bases from J, the junction contained 4 bases not matched to a gene. This CDR3 has 14 residues. Germline V lookup: CDR1 SGHVS, CDR2 FQNEAQ. Written as DNA, the CDR3 is TGTGCCAGCAGCCTAAGGACTAGCGGAGAGACCCAGTACTTC. This sequence encodes CASSLRTSGETQYF.

This clone appeared a few times. This rearrangement joins TRBV28 to TRBJ1-1; 8 nucleotides line up with TRBD1. This CDR3 comprises 12 residues. The J segment lost 7 bases and the V segment lost 5 bases, leaving 3 bases of the junction unmatched. Germline CDR1 and CDR2: MDHEN and SYDVKM. The CDR3 reads CASSTGQGEAFF. CDR3 bases: TGTGCCAGCAGTACTGGACAGGGTGAAGCTTTCTTT. Using reference TRBV28 and TRBJ1-1 for the parts outside the CDR3, the full variable domain is DVKVTQSSRYLVKRTGEKVFLECVQDMDHENMFWYRQDPGLGLRLIYFSYDVKMKEKGDIPEGYSVSREKKERFSLILESASTNQTSMYLCASSTGQGEAFFGQGTRLTVV.

J is TRBJ2-3 and V is TRBV13, with D possibly TRBD2 on 6 matching bases. The germline V gene encodes CDR1 PRHDT and CDR2 FYEKMQ (reference sequence). V was shortened by 0 bases and J by 0 bases, with 7 bases between the two germline ends. The length of the CDR3 is 15 residues. CDR3 coding DNA: TGTGCCAGCAGCTTAGGCGGGAGAAGCACAGATACGCAGTATTTT. This gives the protein CASSLGGRSTDTQYF. Full variable domain (missing parts from reference TRBV13 and TRBJ2-3): AAGVIQSPRHLIKEKRETATLKCYPIPRHDTVYWYQQGPGQDPQFLISFYEKMQSDKGSIPDRFSAQQFSDYHSELNMSSLELGDSALYFCASSLGGRSTDTQYFGPGTRLTVL.

The chain combines TRBV6-4 with TRBJ2-7; a possible D gene is TRBD1 (5 bases). The germline V gene has CDR1 MRHNA and CDR2 SNTAGT. The ends were cut back, 7 bases at V and 5 bases at J, with 9 bases in the middle. The CDR3 loop spans 11 amino acids. CDR3 DNA: TGTGCCAGCACAGGGATAGACGAGCAGTACTTC. It is translated as CASTGIDEQYF.

V is TRBV23-1 and J is TRBJ1-5; TRBD1 matches at 8 bases. TRBV23-1 is flagged as an ORF with uncertain function. There are 17 residues in the CDR3. With 0 bases clipped from V and 2 bases from J, the junction kept 6 bases outside the gene matches. This chain's CDR3 is CASSQSSGGLRNQPQHF. CDR3 bases: TGCGCCAGCAGTCAATCATCAGGGGGCTTGCGCAATCAGCCCCAGCATTTT.

The CDR3 sequence: CASSLSGASVLGYTF. Here the CDR3 DNA reads TGTGCCAGCAGTTTATCAGGGGCTTCCGTCTTAGGCTACACCTTC. The V gene is TRBV28, the J gene TRBJ1-2, with a possible D match to TRBD1 (6 bases). Germline V gene sequence: CDR1 MDHEN, CDR2 SYDVKM. V was cut by 1 base and J by 8 bases, with 17 bases left in between. The CDR3 length is 15 residues.

J is TRBJ2-1 and V is TRBV5-6; 8 bases align to TRBD2. The CDR3 is 18 residues long. Germline CDR1 reads SGHDT; CDR2 reads YYEEEE. With 5 bases clipped from V and 1 base from J, the junction kept 14 bases outside the gene matches. CDR3 amino acids: CASSLGGRLARSYNEQFF. DNA for the CDR3: TGTGCCAGCAGTCTGGGAGGGCGACTAGCGCGTTCCTACAATGAGCAGTTCTTC. The whole variable domain, remainder taken from reference TRBV5-6 and TRBJ2-1, is DAGVTQSPTHLIKTRGQQVTLRCSPKSGHDTVSWYQQALGQGPQFIFQYYEEEERQRGNFPDRFSGHQFPNYSSELNVNALLLGDSALYLCASSLGGRLARSYNEQFFGPGTRLTVL.

This rearrangement joins TRBV7-9 to TRBJ1-4; D uncertain. The germline CDR1 and CDR2 sequences are SEHNR and FQNEAQ (reference sequence). The CDR3 totals 14 residues. Trimming shortened V by 1 base and J by 5 bases, and 8 bases separated the two germline ends. The CDR3 here is CASSLGQNNEKLFF. As DNA, the CDR3 is TGTGCCAGCAGCTTAGGGCAGAACAATGAAAAACTGTTTTTT.

The J gene is TRBJ2-1, the V gene TRBV5-8; weak D call: TRBD1 (5 bases). The CDR3 runs to 18 residues. Trimming shortened V by 0 bases and J by 9 bases, and 25 bases separated the two germline ends. CDR1 SGHTS and CDR2 YDEGEE come from the germline V gene. The CDR3 DNA reads as TGTGCCAGCAGCTTGGGGCAGGGCCAGGGCATCCCAGGCACTGAGCAGTTCTTC. Translation gives CASSLGQGQGIPGTEQFF.

The chain uses TRBV18 and TRBJ1-1; unclear D gene. CDR1 KGHSH and CDR2 LQKENI come from the germline V gene. This CDR3 comprises 17 residues. Trimming removed 6 bases from V and 0 bases from J, with 20 bases in between. For the CDR3, the DNA is TGTGCCAGCTCCCACCCCCTTGACAACGAAATGAACACTGAAGCTTTCTTT. Its protein is CASSHPLDNEMNTEAFF.

Only one count was recorded for this clone. The chain joins TRBV2 to TRBJ2-5; D may be TRBD1 (5 bases). The length of the CDR3 is 14 residues. The germline V and J ends were trimmed by 5 bases and 1 base, with 11 bases remaining between them. Germline-derived CDR1 and CDR2 are SNHLY and FYNNEI. In DNA form, the CDR3 reads TGTGCCAGCAGTCCAGGGTTCCGCCAAGAGACCCAGTACTTC. It encodes CASSPGFRQETQYF. Filled out from reference TRBV2 and TRBJ2-5, the complete variable domain reads EPEVTQTPSHQVTQMGQEVILRCVPISNHLYFYWYRQILGQKVEFLVSFYNNEISEKSEIFDDQFSVERPDGSNFTLKIRSTKLEDSAMYFCASSPGFRQETQYFGPGTRLLVL.

The chain carries TRBV30 and TRBJ2-7; D may be TRBD1 (6 bases). There are 12 residues in the CDR3. Trimming took 3 bases from V and 6 from J, leaving 12 bases between them. The germline CDR1 and CDR2 sequences are GTSNPN and SVGIG (reference sequence). The CDR3 loop is CAWRQGQVEQYF. In DNA, the CDR3 is TGTGCCTGGAGGCAGGGACAAGTCGAGCAGTACTTC.

V usage is TRBV2 and J usage is TRBJ2-1; TRBD1 is a possible D gene (6 bases). Germline values: CDR1 SNHLY, CDR2 FYNNEI. The CDR3 is made up of 12 amino acids. Between the trimmed V and J ends, which lost 5 bases and 10 bases, there was a span of 12 bases. DNA of the CDR3: TGTGCCAGCAGTACCAGGGGAAGAGAGCAGTTCTTC. Encoded protein: CASSTRGREQFF.

This clone was counted once. This chain joins TRBV5-1 and TRBJ2-1, with a possible D match to TRBD2 (5 bases). This CDR3 has 15 residues. The V gene's germline CDR1 is SGHRS and CDR2 YFSETQ. V gave up 0 bases and J gave up 6 bases, with 13 bases separating them. In nucleotides, the CDR3 is TGCGCCAGCAGCTTGGGAGGGCTCTCTAGCAATGAGCAGTTCTTC. This encodes CASSLGGLSSNEQFF.

The CDR3 DNA reads TGTGCCAGCAGCCCCGTTACAGGGGTAAACATTCAGTACTTC. It encodes CASSPVTGVNIQYF. This chain connects TRBV7-9 to TRBJ2-4, with TRBD1 matching 7 bases. The germline V gene encodes CDR1 SEHNR and CDR2 FQNEAQ (reference sequence). This CDR3 has 14 amino acids. Unmatched junction bases numbered 7, after V lost 5 bases and J lost 6 bases.

CDR3 sequence (DNA): TGTGCCAGCGGCATAGCGGGAGCGGAGGGAGATACGCAGTATTTT. This encodes CASGIAGAEGDTQYF. V usage is TRBV7-9 and J usage is TRBJ2-3; 9 bases are shared with TRBD2. J gave up 5 bases and V 8 bases, and 11 bases lay outside the gene matches. Germline CDR1 is SEHNR and CDR2 is FQNEAQ (reference sequence). The CDR3 length is 15 residues. Supplemented by reference TRBV7-9 and TRBJ2-3, the full variable domain reads DTGVSQNPRHKITKRGQNVTFRCDPISEHNRLYWYRQTLGQGPEFLTYFQNEAQLEKSRLLSDRFSAERPKGSFSTLEIQRTEQGDSAMYLCASGIAGAEGDTQYFGPGTRLTVL.

The V and J genes are TRBV28 and TRBJ2-3; 8 nucleotides agree with TRBD1. The CDR3 totals 14 residues. Germline CDR1 MDHEN, CDR2 SYDVKM. V lost 7 bases, J lost 5 bases, and 8 bases stayed unmatched. The CDR3 spells CASIPAGGIDTQYF. Here the CDR3 DNA reads TGTGCCAGCATCCCGGCAGGGGGCATAGATACGCAGTATTTT.

The V and J genes are TRBV5-1 and TRBJ2-3; a possible D gene is TRBD2 (6 bases). CDR1 and CDR2 (germline): SGHRS, YFSETQ. V was pared by 3 bases and J by 3 bases, with 14 bases between. The CDR3 length is 15 residues. The CDR3 region has the DNA TGCGCCAGCAGCTCGGGACTCCAGCGAACAGATACGCAGTATTTT. This gives the protein CASSSGLQRTDTQYF.

CDR3: CASSLVDRVGYTF. CDR3 coding DNA: TGTGCCAGCAGTTTGGTCGACAGAGTTGGCTACACCTTC. J is TRBJ1-2 and V is TRBV6-5, with D maybe TRBD1 (5 bases). V was cut by 4 bases and J by 7 bases, with 13 bases left in between. The length of the CDR3 is 13 residues. Looked up from germline, CDR1 is MNHEY and CDR2 is SVGAGI.

The rearrangement uses TRBV5-1 and TRBJ2-5; D is possibly TRBD1 (6 bases). CDR1 is SGHRS, CDR2 YFSETQ, per germline. The CDR3 length is 18 residues. Trimming removed 4 bases from V and 3 bases from J, with 25 bases in between. The CDR3 loop is CASSQSKWTVHVKETQYF. For the CDR3, the DNA is TGCGCCAGCAGCCAATCTAAATGGACAGTACATGTGAAAGAGACCCAGTACTTC.

This clone was picked up one time. The V and J genes are TRBV2 and TRBJ2-6; D perhaps matches TRBD1 (9 bases). The V end was cut by 6 bases, the J end by 3 bases, with 27 bases between. The germline gives CDR1 SNHLY, CDR2 FYNNEI. This CDR3 is built from 20 residues. CDR3 DNA: TGTGCCAGCAGAAAATTCGGGACAGGGAACAGCGGGAGTGGGGCCAACGTCCTGACTTTC. It is translated as CASRKFGTGNSGSGANVLTF.

The J gene is TRBJ1-1, the V gene TRBV2; D possibly corresponds to TRBD1 (6 bases). CDR1 is SNHLY and CDR2 is FYNNEI in the germline V gene. The V end lost 7 bases, the J end lost 0 bases, and 12 bases lay between the germline ends. This CDR3 is 14 amino acids long. The CDR3 spells CASTSGTLNTEAFF. Here the CDR3 DNA reads TGTGCCAGCACTTCCGGGACACTGAACACTGAAGCTTTCTTT.

The J gene is TRBJ1-3, the V gene TRBV11-2, with 7 bases that match TRBD1. The J segment lost 4 bases and the V segment lost 0 bases, leaving 6 bases of the junction unmatched. Looked up from germline, CDR1 is SGHAT and CDR2 is FQNNGV. There are 16 residues in the CDR3. The CDR3 spells CASSLEATGYGNTIYF. The DNA of the CDR3 is TGTGCCAGCAGCTTAGAAGCGACAGGGTACGGAAACACCATATATTTT.

The J gene is TRBJ2-5, the V gene TRBV5-4; the match to TRBD1 covers 7 bases. There are 14 residues in the CDR3. The junction had 6 bases not matched to a gene; V was cut back by 4 bases and J by 3 bases. Looked up from germline, CDR1 is SGHNT and CDR2 is YYREEE (reference sequence). CDR3 in amino acids: CASSKGQKEETQYF. The CDR3 DNA reads TGTGCCAGCAGCAAGGGACAGAAAGAAGAGACCCAGTACTTC.

The V and J genes are TRBV11-2 and TRBJ2-1; D call uncertain. Trimming removed 3 bases from V and 10 bases from J, with 7 bases in between. The CDR3 is 11 residues long. CDR1 and CDR2 (germline): SGHAT, FQNNGV. CDR3 amino acids: CASSLSREQFF. DNA for the CDR3: TGTGCCAGCAGCTTGTCGCGGGAGCAGTTCTTC.

V gene TRBV7-6 combines with J gene TRBJ1-5; 8 nucleotides line up with TRBD1. The CDR3 consists of 15 residues. With V trimmed by 6 bases and J by 3 bases, 7 bases remained unmatched. The germline CDR1 and CDR2 sequences are SGHVS and FNYEAQ. CDR3: CASSPGTGPNQPQHF. In DNA, the CDR3 is TGTGCCAGCAGTCCCGGGACAGGCCCCAATCAGCCCCAGCATTTT.

The chain employs TRBV6-5 and TRBJ2-1; 12 positions agree with TRBD2. The trim removed 6 bases at V and 3 bases at J, leaving 3 bases unmatched. Germline V gene sequence: CDR1 MNHEY, CDR2 SVGAGI. The CDR3 is made up of 15 amino acids. The CDR3 loop is CASSRTSGVYNEQFF. The CDR3 nucleotides are TGTGCCAGCAGCCGGACTAGCGGGGTCTACAATGAGCAGTTCTTC.

CDR3 loop: CASSPSGSYEQYF. CDR3 sequence (DNA): TGTGCCAGCAGCCCTAGCGGGAGTTACGAGCAGTACTTC. V gene TRBV28 combines with J gene TRBJ2-7; 10 nucleotides match TRBD2. The germline V gene encodes CDR1 MDHEN and CDR2 SYDVKM. The CDR3 consists of 13 residues. V lost 6 bases, J lost 4 bases, and 3 bases stayed unmatched.

The chain combines TRBV7-9 with TRBJ2-1; maybe TRBD2 (5 bases). Between the trimmed V and J ends, which lost 4 bases and 9 bases, there was a span of 10 bases. Germline assignment: CDR1 SEHNR and CDR2 FQNEAQ (reference sequence). This CDR3 contains 12 residues. The DNA for the CDR3 is TGTGCCAGCAGCTCGCTAGCCGGTGAGCAGTTCTTC. This encodes CASSSLAGEQFF.